This T cell receptor beta chain was documented in a study of blood T cell repertoires in COVID-19. TCRdb's table, derived via immunoSEQ multiplex PCR, lists solely in-frame clones and lacks some. The sample lists 170,000 or so clones, more than 85% occurring once. V was cut by 3 bases and J by 3 bases, with 10 bases left in between. Germline loops: CDR1 MDHEN, CDR2 SYDVKM. The CDR3 is 14 amino acids. The sequencing input was peripheral blood. The receptor was derived from a man between 50 and 59 years old with acute or convalescent COVID-19. The chain links TRBV28 to TRBJ2-3; D perhaps matches TRBD2 (5 bases). The CDR3 coding sequence is TGTGCCAGCAGTTTGACCGGGGATACAGATACGCAGTATTTT. The encoded protein is CASSLTGDTDTQYF.